The T cell receptor (beta chain) under discussion was sequenced for a study of beta chain features in type 1 diabetes. What was sequenced were expressed TCRB transcripts, since all of the isolated RNA had been reverse transcribed. Data came from immunoSEQ multiplex PCR; TCRdb stores just in-frame clones and leaves some out. Of nearly 700,000 clones listed, 13% are singletons. About 120 mL of blood, on average, came from one heparinised draw per donor. Turning to this clone: The antigen remains undetermined.

The CDR3 sequence is 15 residues long. The germline CDR1 and CDR2 sequences are SNHLY and FYNNEI. V was pared by 4 bases and J by 7 bases, with 7 bases of the junction left unmatched. Study-level results: PCR might preferentially amplify shorter templates, equally in patients and controls. Resolution of whether HLA type affects TCRB rearrangement was not achieved here. All four CD4+ subsets of Type 1 diabetes patients contained TCRB CDR3s that were moderately but significantly shorter.

Sequenced sample: naive CD4+ T cells from blood. This receptor was taken from a man aged 18-30 years with type 1 diabetes. The chain employs TRBV2 and TRBJ1-5, with 10 bases that match TRBD1. In DNA, the CDR3 is TGTGCCAGCAGTGGAGTGGGGACAGGGGACCAGCCCCAGCATTTT. It specifies CASSGVGTGDQPQHF.